The source of this TCR beta chain is a study of T cells in Graves' hyperthyroidism and ophthalmopathy (dated by TCRdb to the late 2010s). Describing the broader study: Peripheral blood samples were taken at initial diagnosis, before any treatment was given. A discovery cohort of about 96 patients, approximately 45 with Graves' ophthalmopathy and roughly 59 with stable Graves' hyperthyroidism, was used to find distinguishing TCR V-J signatures. In more than 5 Graves' hyperthyroidism patients, the study also compared T-cell repertoires from thyroid tissue with T-cell repertoires from blood. The paper describes TCR Vbeta CDR3 sequencing of around 140 peripheral blood samples, made up of 40 to 45 ophthalmopathy patients, approximately 73 hyperthyroidism patients and about 17 progressor patients. After sampling, hyperthyroidism patients received methimazole starting at 30 mg daily, and ophthalmopathy patients received high-dose intravenous methylprednisolone. The roughly 100 discovery patients were randomly divided into training and test sets at a 7:3 ratio. An independent validation cohort of under 20 hyperthyroidism patients and 17 patients who later progressed to ophthalmopathy tested prospective prediction of ophthalmopathy.

The CDR3 covers 15 residues, taking in both the cysteine and the phenylalanine. CDR3 DNA is the only sequence kept; it has 45 bases, read in frame from the first base. From a lookup of the germline V gene (reference sequence), CDR1 and CDR2 are DFQATT and SNEGSKA. Relative to germline, V is missing 6 bases and J is missing 2 bases, with 6 bases of the junction outside any gene match. Graves' hyperthyroidism was defined as stable when no progression to ophthalmopathy occurred over 18 months of follow-up. Hyperthyroidism patients were newly diagnosed, with disease duration under 2 months, and aged 18 to 65 years. The study excluded patients with uncontrolled infections, other autoimmune diseases, pregnancy or lactation. Diagnoses relied on clinical symptoms, serum thyroxine and TRAb, thyroid ultrasound and orbital computed tomography. PBMCs were separated from 8 to 10 ml of fresh peripheral blood using Ficoll-Paque density gradient centrifugation. Total RNA was extracted using Trizol reagent, and RNA quality was assessed on an Agilent 2100 Bioanalyzer.

This clonotype has a count of ten or more. This receptor's antigen is unknown. Per-base qualities were not stored, and no clone one base away is much larger. What the research found in general, with its limitations: Most expanded thyroid clonotypes (frequency above 0.001) were also detected in blood, a finding suggesting that blood repertoires may reflect thyroid immune responses. Sample size was not statistically predetermined, and blinding of investigators to group allocation was not performed. A model built on a 13 V-J signature distinguished ophthalmopathy from stable hyperthyroidism, reaching roughly 88% sensitivity and around 81% specificity in cross-validation and 80%/75% in testing. During validation, the model predicted progression to ophthalmopathy a median of about 5.9 months ahead of onset, with almost 71% sensitivity and more than 72% specificity.

The TCR beta CDR3 regions were amplified from RNA transcripts. For the first round of RT-PCR on the TCR CDR3, the HTBI primer set was used together with the Qiagen OneStep RT-PCR kit. The libraries were constructed in a second round of multiplex PCR and then size-selected and purified. Sequencing of the libraries was done on an Illumina HiSeq2000 using paired-end 100 bp reads. Regarding the original processing steps: SOAPnuke was used to process the raw data, removing reads that contained adapters or uncalled bases, had a mean Phred below 15, or lacked an exact match to the constant primer or identifier. COPE v1.2.5 was used to merge high-quality paired reads, and clonotypes were defined as unique nucleotide sequences. MiTCR v1.1 was used to align the clonotypes against IMGT TRBV, TRBD and TRBJ reference segments. The analysis was restricted to V-J combinations with a frequency above 0.0001, which together covered roughly 99% of the repertoires. The TCS score was defined as F50 (clonal expansion) divided by E x V (chaos), with BLOSUM62-based TCRdist calculated between CDR3 peptides within each V-J. Welch's t-statistics and random forest reduced fewer than 600 V-J features to roughly 13, which were used in a naive Bayes classifier (R e1071). Starting from the raw public reads, TCRdb applied fastp trimming at Q25, assembled clones with MiXCR and retained in-frame beta chains. CDR3 protein duplicates are merged, each entry listing the most common genes and DNA. The V and J calls here are based on TCRdb, not the publication. The sample includes 460,000 or so distinct CDR3 sequences, with 13% to 15% observed a single time. Of the sample, less than 20% is held by the ten largest clones.

The TCR was taken from a woman aged 18-35 years with Graves' hyperthyroidism. Here the chain combines TRBV20-1 and TRBJ2-1, with 11 bases matching TRBD2. Specimen: blood. The CDR3 region reads CSADATSGTYNEQFF. At the DNA level, the sequence is TGCAGTGCGGACGCGACTAGCGGGACCTACAATGAGCAGTTCTTC.